The T cell receptor beta chain under discussion was sequenced for a study of regulatory T cells in long-lasting Graves disease. As for this clonotype: The antigen is not known.

Preparation of the TCR library used RNA extracted from PBMCs. This CDR3 is 14 amino acids long. V was trimmed by 2 bases and J by 4 bases, leaving 9 bases between them. Germline CDR1 reads SEHNR; CDR2 reads FQNEAQ (reference sequence). Each CDR3 protein is one row after TCRdb ran MiXCR on the reads. This table has about 2,000 distinct CDR3 sequences, under 65% appearing once. General study findings and limits: Patients with persistent disease showed a bias toward TRBV28, TRBJ1-2 and TRBJ2-5.

The chain links TRBV7-9 to TRBJ1-5; D is unclear. Source: peripheral blood mononuclear cells (PBMCs), taken with antithyroid drug treatment, in newly diagnosed or persistent Graves disease (not recorded which). The receptor was derived from a human donor with Graves disease. Here the CDR3 reads CASSLKRLNQPQHF. DNA for the CDR3: TGTGCCAGCAGCTTAAAACGTCTAAATCAGCCCCAGCATTTT.